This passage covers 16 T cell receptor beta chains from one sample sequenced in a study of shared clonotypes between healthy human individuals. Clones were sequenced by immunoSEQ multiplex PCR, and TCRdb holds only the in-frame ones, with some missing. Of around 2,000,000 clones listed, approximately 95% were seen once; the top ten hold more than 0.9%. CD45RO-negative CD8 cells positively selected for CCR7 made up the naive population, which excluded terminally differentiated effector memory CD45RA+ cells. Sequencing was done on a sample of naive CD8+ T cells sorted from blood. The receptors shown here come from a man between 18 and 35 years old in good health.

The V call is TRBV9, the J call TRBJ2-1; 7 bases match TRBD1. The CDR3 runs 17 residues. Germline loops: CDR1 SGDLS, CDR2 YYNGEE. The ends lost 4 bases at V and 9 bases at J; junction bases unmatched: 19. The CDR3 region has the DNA TGTGCCAGCAGCCCACGAGGGGGAACAGGGGACCCCACTGAGCAGTTCTTC. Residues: CASSPRGGTGDPTEQFF.

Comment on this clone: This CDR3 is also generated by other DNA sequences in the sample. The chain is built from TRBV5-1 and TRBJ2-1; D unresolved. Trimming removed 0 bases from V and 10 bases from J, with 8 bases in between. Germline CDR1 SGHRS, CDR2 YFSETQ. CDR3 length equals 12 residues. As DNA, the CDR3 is TGCGCCAGCAGCTTGGACGGGTACGAGCAGTTCTTC. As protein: CASSLDGYEQFF.

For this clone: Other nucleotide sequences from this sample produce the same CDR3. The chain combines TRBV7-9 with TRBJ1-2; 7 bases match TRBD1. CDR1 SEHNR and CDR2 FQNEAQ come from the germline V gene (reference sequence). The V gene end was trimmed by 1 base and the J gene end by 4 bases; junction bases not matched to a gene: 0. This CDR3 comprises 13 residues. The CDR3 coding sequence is TGTGCCAGCAGCTTAGGGACAGGCTATGGCTACACCTTC. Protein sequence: CASSLGTGYGYTF.

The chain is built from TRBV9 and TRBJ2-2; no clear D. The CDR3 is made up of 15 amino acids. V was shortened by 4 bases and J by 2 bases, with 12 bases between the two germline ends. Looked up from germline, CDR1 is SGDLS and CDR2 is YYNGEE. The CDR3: CASSPRRANTGELFF. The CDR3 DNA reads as TGTGCCAGCAGCCCCCGTAGGGCAAACACCGGGGAGCTGTTTTTT.

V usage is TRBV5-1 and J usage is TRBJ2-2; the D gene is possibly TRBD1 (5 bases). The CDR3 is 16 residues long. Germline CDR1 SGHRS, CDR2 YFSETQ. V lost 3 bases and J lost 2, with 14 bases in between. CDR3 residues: CASSSFQTANTGELFF. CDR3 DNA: TGCGCCAGCAGCTCCTTCCAGACAGCAAACACCGGGGAGCTGTTTTTT.

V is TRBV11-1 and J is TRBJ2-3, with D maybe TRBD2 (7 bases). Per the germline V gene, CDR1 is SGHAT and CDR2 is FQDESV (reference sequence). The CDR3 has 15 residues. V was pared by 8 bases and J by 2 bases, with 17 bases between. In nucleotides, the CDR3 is TGTGCCAGCGAGACGGGGGGCGGCTACACAGATACGCAGTATTTT. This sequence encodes CASETGGGYTDTQYF.

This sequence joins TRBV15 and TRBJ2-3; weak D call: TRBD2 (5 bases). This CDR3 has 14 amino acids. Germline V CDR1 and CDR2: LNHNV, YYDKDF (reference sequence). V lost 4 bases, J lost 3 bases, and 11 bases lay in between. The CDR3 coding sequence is TGTGCCACCAGCACCTATCCGGGAACAGATACGCAGTATTTT. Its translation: CATSTYPGTDTQYF.

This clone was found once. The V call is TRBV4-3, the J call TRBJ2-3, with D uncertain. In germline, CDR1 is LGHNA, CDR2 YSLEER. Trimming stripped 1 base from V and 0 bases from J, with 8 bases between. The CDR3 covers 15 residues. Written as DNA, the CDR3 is TGCGCCAGCAGCCAAGTGGCCTATAGCACAGATACGCAGTATTTT. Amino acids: CASSQVAYSTDTQYF.

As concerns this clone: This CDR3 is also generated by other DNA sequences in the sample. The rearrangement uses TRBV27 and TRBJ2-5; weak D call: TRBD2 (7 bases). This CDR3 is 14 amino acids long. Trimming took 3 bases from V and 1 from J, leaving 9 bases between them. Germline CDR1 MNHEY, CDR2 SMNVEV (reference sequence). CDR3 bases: TGTGCCAGCAGTTTGGGGGGGCCCCAAGAGACCCAGTACTTC. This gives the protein CASSLGGPQETQYF.

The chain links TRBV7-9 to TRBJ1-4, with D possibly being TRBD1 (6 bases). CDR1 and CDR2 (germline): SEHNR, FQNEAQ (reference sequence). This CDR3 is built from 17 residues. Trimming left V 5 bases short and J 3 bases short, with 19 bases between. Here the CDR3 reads CASSTAKQGPSNEKLFF. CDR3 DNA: TGTGCCAGCAGCACCGCGAAACAGGGTCCATCTAATGAAAAACTGTTTTTT.

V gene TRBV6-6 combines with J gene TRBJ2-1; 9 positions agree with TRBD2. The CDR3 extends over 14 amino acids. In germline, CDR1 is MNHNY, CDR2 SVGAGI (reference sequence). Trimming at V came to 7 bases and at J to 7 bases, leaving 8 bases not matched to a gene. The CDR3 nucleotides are TGTGCCAGCACCAACGCCCTAGCGGGAAATGAGCAGTTCTTC. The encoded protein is CASTNALAGNEQFF.

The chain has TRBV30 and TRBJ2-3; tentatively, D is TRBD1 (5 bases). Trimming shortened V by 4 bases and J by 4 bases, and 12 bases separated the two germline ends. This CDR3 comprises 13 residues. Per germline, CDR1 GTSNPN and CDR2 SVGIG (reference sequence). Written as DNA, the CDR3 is TGTGCCTGGAATCAGGGATCCGCAGATACGCAGTATTTT. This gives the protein CAWNQGSADTQYF.

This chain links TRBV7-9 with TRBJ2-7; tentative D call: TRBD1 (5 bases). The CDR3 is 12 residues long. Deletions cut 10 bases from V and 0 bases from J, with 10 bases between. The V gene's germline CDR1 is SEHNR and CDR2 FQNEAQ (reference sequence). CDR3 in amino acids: CAMGLNSYEQYF. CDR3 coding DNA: TGTGCCATGGGGCTAAACTCCTACGAGCAGTACTTC.

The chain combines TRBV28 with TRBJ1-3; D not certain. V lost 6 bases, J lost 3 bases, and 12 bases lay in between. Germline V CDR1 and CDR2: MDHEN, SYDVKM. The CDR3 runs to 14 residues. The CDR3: CASSLAPGGNTIYF. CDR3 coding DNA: TGTGCCAGCAGCCTCGCACCGGGTGGAAACACCATATATTTT.

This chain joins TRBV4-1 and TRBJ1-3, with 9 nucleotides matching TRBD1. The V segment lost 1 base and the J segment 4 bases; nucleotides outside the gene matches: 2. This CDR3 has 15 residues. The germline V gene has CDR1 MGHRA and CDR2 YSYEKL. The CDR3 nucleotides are TGCGCCAGCAGCCAAGTAGGGACAGGGGGAAACACCATATATTTT. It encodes CASSQVGTGGNTIYF.

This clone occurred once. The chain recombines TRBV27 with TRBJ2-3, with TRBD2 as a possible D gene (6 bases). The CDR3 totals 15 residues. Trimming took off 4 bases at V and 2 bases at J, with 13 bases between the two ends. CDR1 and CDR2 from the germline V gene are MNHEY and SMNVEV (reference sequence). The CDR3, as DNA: TGTGCCAGCAGTTCTGGGACTTCTGTCACAGATACGCAGTATTTT. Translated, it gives CASSSGTSVTDTQYF.